Shown below are 14 T cell receptor beta chains from a single sample sequenced in a study of T cell responses to AZD1222 COVID-19 vaccine. Measured with immunoSEQ multiplex PCR; TCRdb has only the in-frame clones, and not every one. The table lists some 200,000 clones, approximately 90% of them singletons. The material was peripheral blood, obtained 28 days after the second dose of the MenACWY control vaccine. These TCRs come from an adult who received the MenACWY meningococcal vaccine as a control.

The V and J genes are TRBV11-2 and TRBJ2-5; 8 bases agree with TRBD2. Losses at the gene ends were 2 bases for V and 4 bases for J; bases not matched to a gene: 3. Germline V gives CDR1 SGHAT, CDR2 FQNNGV. The CDR3 length is 14 residues. The CDR3 DNA reads TGTGCCAGCAGCTTATCGCGGGGGGTAGAGACCCAGTACTTC. Encoded protein: CASSLSRGVETQYF.

The chain has TRBV28 and TRBJ1-5, with 8 nucleotides matching TRBD1. This CDR3 region has 14 residues. J lost 6 bases, V lost 6 bases, and 7 bases had no gene match. The V gene's germline CDR1 is MDHEN and CDR2 SYDVKM. CDR3 nucleotide sequence: TGTGCCAGCAGCCTGACAGGGGTTCTTCAGCCCCAGCATTTT. Amino acids: CASSLTGVLQPQHF.

CDR3 nucleotide sequence: TGTGCCACCAGTGACCCGGGACTAGCGGGAAGGATGAATGAGCAGTTCTTC. Protein sequence: CATSDPGLAGRMNEQFF. The rearrangement uses TRBV24-1 and TRBJ2-1; TRBD2 matches 13 bases. Germline V gene lookup returns CDR1 KGHDR and CDR2 SFDVKD. This CDR3 is built from 17 residues. J gave up 7 bases and V 4 bases, and 9 bases lay outside the gene matches.

The chain recombines TRBV19 with TRBJ2-1, with a weak D call TRBD1 (6 bases). Germline CDR1 and CDR2: LNHDA and SQIVND (reference sequence). V was clipped by 4 bases and J by 0 bases, with 16 bases between them. This CDR3 has 17 amino acids. The CDR3 protein is CASSRLRGGSSYNEQFF. The CDR3 DNA reads TGTGCCAGTAGTAGACTCAGAGGGGGAAGCTCCTACAATGAGCAGTTCTTC.

The rearrangement uses TRBV19 and TRBJ2-3, with 9 bases fitting TRBD2. CDR3 length equals 15 residues. Germline values: CDR1 LNHDA, CDR2 SQIVND (reference sequence). V lost 8 bases, J lost 7 bases, and 13 bases stayed unmatched. The CDR3 protein is CASRGGRALSNTQYF. CDR3 nucleotide sequence: TGTGCCAGTCGAGGCGGGAGGGCTCTATCAAATACGCAGTATTTT.

This chain uses TRBV19 with TRBJ1-2; D is unclear. Germline-derived CDR1 and CDR2 are LNHDA and SQIVND (reference sequence). This CDR3 is built from 14 residues. V lost 8 bases to trimming and J lost 2 bases, with 15 bases between them. CDR3 sequence (DNA): TGTGCCAGTGCTTCCAAGGGAGGGAACTATGGCTACACCTTC. Translating gives CASASKGGNYGYTF.

The V gene is TRBV19, the J gene TRBJ1-2; D is unclear. V lost 2 bases to trimming and J lost 5 bases, with 6 bases between them. CDR3 size: 12 residues. Germline V gene sequence: CDR1 LNHDA, CDR2 SQIVND (reference sequence). As DNA, the CDR3 is TGTGCCAGTAGTATAAGAACGTATGGCTACACCTTC. Its protein product is CASSIRTYGYTF.

V and J are TRBV3-1 (or the pseudogene TRBV3-2) and TRBJ1-3; D is unclear. The V gene lost 2 bases and the J gene lost 2 bases, with 1 base spanning the gap. The CDR3 has 12 amino acids. Germline CDR1 is LGHDT and CDR2 is YNNKEL (reference sequence). CDR3 nucleotides: TGTGCCAGCAGCCAAACTGGAAACACCATATATTTT. This gives the protein CASSQTGNTIYF.

The rearrangement uses TRBV10-3 and TRBJ1-5; weak D call: TRBD1 (6 bases). Germline V gene sequence: CDR1 ENHRY, CDR2 SYGVKD. Between the trimmed V and J ends, which lost 10 bases and 5 bases, there was a span of 18 bases. The CDR3 contains 14 residues. The chain's CDR3 is CATMGGRGDQPQHF. The CDR3 bases are TGTGCCACCATGGGGGGGCGAGGGGATCAGCCCCAGCATTTT.

The gene calls are TRBV10-1 and TRBJ2-5; TRBD2 matches 8 bases. This CDR3 spans 15 amino acids. The J segment lost 2 bases and the V segment lost 3 bases, leaving 5 bases of the junction unmatched. Per germline, CDR1 WNHNN and CDR2 SYGVQD (reference sequence). CDR3 amino acids: CASSEMAGGQETQYF. The DNA for the CDR3 is TGCGCCAGCAGTGAAATGGCGGGGGGTCAAGAGACCCAGTACTTC.

J is TRBJ1-4 and V is TRBV11-2; D is unclear. Germline CDR1 is SGHAT and CDR2 is FQNNGV. Trimming cost V 5 bases and J 3 bases, with 7 bases left between them. The CDR3 totals 13 residues. This CDR3 is CASSPYANEKLFF. In nucleotides, the CDR3 is TGTGCCAGCAGCCCCTATGCTAATGAAAAACTGTTTTTT.

The CDR3 is CASSARGGNQETQYF. The CDR3, as DNA: TGTGCCAGCAGCGCCCGCGGGGGCAACCAAGAGACCCAGTACTTC. The chain joins TRBV7-6 to TRBJ2-5; D may be TRBD2 (7 bases). The length of the CDR3 is 15 residues. Trimming cost V 5 bases and J 0 bases, with 13 bases left between them. Germline V CDR1 and CDR2: SGHVS, FNYEAQ.

The chain employs TRBV11-2 and TRBJ1-3; D is ambiguous. Germline loops: CDR1 SGHAT, CDR2 FQNNGV. There are 13 residues in the CDR3. Trimming pared 3 bases from V and 10 bases from J, leaving 13 bases between. The CDR3 spells CASSFDALSTIYF. Written as DNA, the CDR3 is TGTGCCAGCAGCTTCGATGCGTTGTCGACCATATATTTT.

The chain combines TRBV12-3 or TRBV12-4 with TRBJ2-1; a possible D gene is TRBD2 (6 bases). This CDR3 comprises 12 residues. V was cut by 6 bases and J by 9 bases, with 12 bases left in between. The CDR3 here is CASRGGPREQFF. CDR3 DNA: TGTGCCAGCAGGGGGGGACCTCGTGAGCAGTTCTTC.